This T cell receptor (beta chain) emerged from a study of blood T cell repertoires in COVID-19. At the level of the study: Samples came from the United States, Italy and Spain, spanning acute and convalescent COVID-19. From T cells, B-cell-depleted T cells, or PBMCs came the material, which was cDNA or gDNA.

CDR1 is MDHEN and CDR2 is SYDVKM in the germline V gene. The CDR3 consists of 16 residues. Between the trimmed V and J ends, which lost 6 bases and 8 bases, there was a span of 22 bases. Original analysis: How many nucleated cells were present was estimated from reference gene primer amplification. Method: immunoSEQ multiplex PCR; TCRdb's copy keeps in-frame clones and lacks some. That table is the source of V, J and clone size, and D and trimming were worked out from the DNA. Among 100,000 or so clones listed, approximately 88% were seen once. Sequenced input: peripheral blood. The source of this sequence is a woman aged 60 to 75 with acute or convalescent COVID-19. V usage is TRBV28 and J usage is TRBJ1-4; weak D call: TRBD1 (6 bases). In nucleotides, the CDR3 is TGTGCCAGCAGGACTGACGGGGGGCCCCTTAGGGAAAAACTGTTTTTT. Its translation is CASRTDGGPLREKLFF.